Following are 16 T cell receptor beta chains from one sample sequenced in a study of OX40 agonist ivuxolimab in advanced cancers. Produced via immunoSEQ multiplex PCR; TCRdb's table is partial and in-frame only. The sample gives about 86,000 clones, about 89% of which show up once; about 9% is in the top ten. The sequencing used CD4+ or CD8+ T cells sorted from blood, collected in a trial of the OX40 agonist ivuxolimab. Receptors were obtained from an adult with an advanced solid tumor such as melanoma, head and neck, liver or kidney cancer.

The CDR3 bases are TGCGCCAGCAGCCAAGATTCGGTAGCGGGAGGGCTCTACGAGCAGTACTTC. Translating it yields CASSQDSVAGGLYEQYF. This sequence joins TRBV4-1 and TRBJ2-7; 11 nucleotides align to TRBD2. With V trimmed by 0 bases and J by 3 bases, 7 bases remained unmatched. The germline gives CDR1 MGHRA, CDR2 YSYEKL. CDR3 size: 17 residues.

The chain is built from TRBV30 and TRBJ2-7; tentative D call: TRBD2 (5 bases). Trimming took 0 bases from V and 2 from J, leaving 11 bases between them. This CDR3 spans 14 amino acids. Germline lookup yields CDR1 GTSNPN and CDR2 SVGIG (reference sequence). DNA of the CDR3: TGTGCCTGGAGTGTGGAGGATTCCACCTACGAGCAGTACTTC. Its protein product is CAWSVEDSTYEQYF. Combining the CDR3 with reference TRBV30 and TRBJ2-7 gives the whole variable domain SQTIHQWPATLVQPVGSPLSLECTVEGTSNPNLYWYRQAAGRGLQLLFYSVGIGQISSEVPQNLSASRPQDRQFILSSKKLLLSDSGFYLCAWSVEDSTYEQYFGPGTRLTVT.

The rearrangement joins TRBV27 to TRBJ2-7; 9 bases match TRBD2. Looked up from germline, CDR1 is MNHEY and CDR2 is SMNVEV (reference sequence). The junction had 4 bases not matched to a gene; V was cut back by 2 bases and J by 2 bases. CDR3 size: 15 residues. CDR3 bases: TGTGCCAGCAGTTTAGGGCTAGCGGGAACCTACGAGCAGTACTTC. It yields the protein CASSLGLAGTYEQYF.

The chain links TRBV9 to TRBJ1-3; no definite D call. Germline-derived CDR1 and CDR2 are SGDLS and YYNGEE. The V end was cut by 0 bases, the J end by 2 bases, with 3 bases between. This CDR3 contains 13 residues. The CDR3 DNA follows: TGTGCCAGCAGCGTAGAGCCTGGAAACACCATATATTTT. This sequence encodes CASSVEPGNTIYF. The entire variable domain, with the rest obtained from reference TRBV9 and TRBJ1-3, is as follows: DSGVTQTPKHLITATGQRVTLRCSPRSGDLSVYWYQQSLDQGLQFLIQYYNGEERAKGNILERFSAQQFPDLHSELNLSSLELGDSALYFCASSVEPGNTIYFGEGSWLTVV.

This clone was observed a single time. The genes are TRBV4-1 and TRBJ2-1; D unresolved. Germline V lookup: CDR1 MGHRA, CDR2 YSYEKL. Trimming left V 4 bases short and J 6 bases short, with 10 bases between. The CDR3 spans 13 residues. CDR3 DNA: TGCGCCAGCAGCCCGAAAGGATCCAATGAGCAGTTCTTC. Its protein is CASSPKGSNEQFF.

This clone showed up just once. This chain links TRBV27 with TRBJ2-3; a weak D match, TRBD1 (6 bases). This CDR3 has 13 amino acids. Germline V CDR1 and CDR2: MNHEY, SMNVEV (reference sequence). With 8 bases removed from V and 3 bases from J, the gap between germline ends came to 12 bases. The CDR3 coding sequence is TGTGCCAGCTCCCCAGGGGTAACAGATACGCAGTATTTT. This sequence encodes CASSPGVTDTQYF.

The chain couples TRBV15 to TRBJ1-5; TRBD1 matches 8 bases. Looked up from germline, CDR1 is LNHNV and CDR2 is YYDKDF (reference sequence). This CDR3 contains 17 residues. V shed 0 bases and J 10 bases; nucleotides not matched to a gene: 14. CDR3: CATSRDSGGERTEPQHF. In nucleotides, the CDR3 is TGTGCCACCAGCAGAGATTCAGGGGGCGAGAGAACGGAACCCCAGCATTTT.

The table lists this clone with a count of one. The chain uses TRBV7-9 and TRBJ2-2, with a weak D call TRBD2 (6 bases). Trimming removed 4 bases at V and 3 bases at J, with 21 bases between. This CDR3 region has 18 residues. Germline V gene lookup returns CDR1 SEHNR and CDR2 FQNEAQ (reference sequence). The CDR3 here is CASSSRGGNLGDTGELFF. In DNA, the CDR3 is TGTGCCAGCAGCTCGCGGGGAGGAAATTTAGGGGACACCGGGGAGCTGTTTTTT.

The chain is built from TRBV6-6 and TRBJ2-7; 8 bases match TRBD2. This CDR3 spans 13 amino acids. Germline V gene data show CDR1 as MNHNY and CDR2 as SVGAGI (reference sequence). The DNA for the CDR3 is TGTGCAGGGGGACTAGGTAACCGGTACGAGCAGTACTTC. This encodes CAGGLGNRYEQYF.

This chain links TRBV6-1 with TRBJ1-5, with no clear D. This CDR3 is 13 amino acids long. Trimming pared 4 bases from V and 4 bases from J, leaving 8 bases between. CDR1 and CDR2 from the germline V gene are MNHNS and SASEGT. CDR3 nucleotides: TGTGCCAGCAGTGGAGAGAGGAATCAGCCCCAGCATTTT. Its translation is CASSGERNQPQHF.

In its sample, this clone was seen once. The V and J genes are TRBV27 and TRBJ1-2; D gene ambiguous. Germline loops: CDR1 MNHEY, CDR2 SMNVEV (reference sequence). The V gene lost 10 bases and the J gene lost 0 bases, with 15 bases spanning the gap. This CDR3 comprises 14 residues. The CDR3 here is CATFNPSANYGYTF. The CDR3 DNA reads TGTGCCACCTTTAACCCCTCAGCTAACTATGGCTACACCTTC.

The chain carries TRBV27 and TRBJ2-1; weak D call: TRBD2 (6 bases). Germline assignment: CDR1 MNHEY and CDR2 SMNVEV (reference sequence). The CDR3 length is 15 residues. Trimming removed 5 bases at V and 3 bases at J, with 14 bases between. CDR3 residues: CASSITPTSYNEQFF. Here the CDR3 DNA reads TGTGCCAGCAGTATCACCCCGACTAGCTACAATGAGCAGTTCTTC.

The V gene is TRBV4-2, the J gene TRBJ1-1; D is unresolved. The germline gives CDR1 LGHNA, CDR2 YNFKEQ. CDR3 length: 12 residues. Trimming took off 3 bases at V and 7 bases at J, with 9 bases between the two ends. The CDR3 sequence: CASSHKVGEAFF. CDR3 nucleotides: TGTGCCAGCAGCCACAAGGTCGGTGAAGCTTTCTTT.

V and J are TRBV5-8 and TRBJ1-4; D remains unclear. The CDR3 runs 15 residues. The germline V gene has CDR1 SGHTS and CDR2 YDEGEE. Trimming removed 5 bases at V and 3 bases at J, with 14 bases between. Here the CDR3 reads CASRTGRVANEKLFF. The CDR3 DNA is TGTGCCAGCAGAACGGGGAGGGTGGCTAATGAAAAACTGTTTTTT.

CDR3: CASSLGGGLRGYTF. CDR3 DNA sequence: TGTGCCAGCAGTTTGGGAGGGGGCTTACGTGGCTACACCTTC. V is TRBV6-5 and J is TRBJ1-2, with 7 positions matching TRBD1. Trimming took 4 bases from V and 7 from J; bases not matched to a gene: 9. This CDR3 region has 14 residues. Germline CDR1 is MNHEY and CDR2 is SVGAGI.

This clone was counted between two and nine times. Written as DNA, the CDR3 is TGTGCCAGTCGAGCCGGGACAGGGGCTGGGAATGAGCAGTTCTTC. Residues: CASRAGTGAGNEQFF. The gene calls are TRBV14 and TRBJ2-1; TRBD1 matches 10 bases. The germline V gene encodes CDR1 SGHDN and CDR2 FVKESK. Losses at the gene ends were 9 bases for V and 7 bases for J; bases not matched to a gene: 12. The CDR3 spans 15 residues.